These 27 T cell receptor beta chains share one sample of origin, sequenced in a study of graft-versus-host responses after intestinal transplantation. Sequencing was performed with immunoSEQ multiplex PCR; in TCRdb, only in-frame clones are kept and a portion is missing. The table has fewer than 85,000 clones, 84% seen once; the top ten hold 0.39%. Antigens for these TCRs are unknown. The material sequenced was unstimulated CD4+ T cells sorted from spleen or lymph node cells, taken before transplant. These receptors all come from a human donor who was the organ donor for an intestinal transplant.

This clone appeared many times. The chain joins TRBV2 to TRBJ1-6; TRBD1 might be the D (6 bases). V lost 2 bases and J lost 7, with 12 bases in between. This CDR3 spans 15 amino acids. Per the germline V gene, CDR1 is SNHLY and CDR2 is FYNNEI. CDR3 in DNA: TGTGCCAGCAGTGAACAGGGGCTAACAAATTCACCCCTCCACTTT. Its protein product is CASSEQGLTNSPLHF. Together with reference TRBV2 and TRBJ1-6, the CDR3 gives the full variable domain: EPEVTQTPSHQVTQMGQEVILRCVPISNHLYFYWYRQILGQKVEFLVSFYNNEISEKSEIFDDQFSVERPDGSNFTLKIRSTKLEDSAMYFCASSEQGLTNSPLHFGNGTRLTVT.

The chain couples TRBV5-1 to TRBJ1-3, with 8 bases identical to TRBD1. This CDR3 has 14 residues. With 4 bases clipped from V and 9 bases from J, the junction kept 9 bases outside the gene matches. Germline V gene sequence: CDR1 SGHRS, CDR2 YFSETQ. The CDR3 reads CASSLGQGQGTIYF. Here the CDR3 DNA reads TGCGCCAGCAGCCTAGGACAGGGCCAGGGCACCATATATTTT.

The gene calls are TRBV6-5 and TRBJ2-3, with 7 bases fitting TRBD2. CDR3 length: 11 amino acids. Germline lookup yields CDR1 MNHEY and CDR2 SVGAGI. J was trimmed by 6 bases and V by 10 bases; bases with no gene match: 4. In DNA form, the CDR3 reads TGTGCCACAATGGGGGGGGATACGCAGTATTTT. It specifies CATMGGDTQYF.

About this clone itself: A junction end diverges from the germline sequence, so it may reflect a read error. The V call is TRBV7-7, the J call TRBJ2-3; tentative D call: TRBD1 (8 bases). Per germline, CDR1 SSHAT and CDR2 FNYEAQ (reference sequence). This CDR3 contains 15 residues. The CDR3 DNA reads TGTGCTAGCAGCCCCCGGACAGGGAGGGCAGATACGCAGTATTTT. This encodes CASSPRTGRADTQYF.

The gene calls are TRBV5-1 and TRBJ2-2; the match to TRBD1 covers 9 bases. This CDR3 contains 15 residues. Germline V lookup: CDR1 SGHRS, CDR2 YFSETQ. The ends lost 4 bases at V and 5 bases at J; junction bases unmatched: 6. CDR3 sequence (DNA): TGCGCCAGCAGCCCGACAGGGGGAAATACCGGGGAGCTGTTTTTT. This sequence encodes CASSPTGGNTGELFF.

The chain is built from TRBV5-6 and TRBJ2-7, with D possibly matching TRBD2 (8 bases). The J call may be incorrect, as the DNA end agrees better with TRBJ2-5. The CDR3 consists of 18 residues. CDR1 is SGHDT and CDR2 is YYEEEE in the germline V gene. CDR3 sequence: CASSLVLGAGARGETQYF. CDR3 DNA sequence: TGTGCCAGCAGCTTGGTCTTGGGAGCGGGGGCCAGGGGGGAGACCCAGTACTTC.

This clone has more than one count but fewer than ten. Here the CDR3 DNA reads TGTGCCAGCAGGCCAGACGGAGGAACTGAAGCTTTCTTT. Translated, it gives CASRPDGGTEAFF. The genes are TRBV28 and TRBJ1-1, with D hard to call. The CDR3 contains 13 residues. Deletions cut 6 bases from V and 5 bases from J, with 13 bases between. Germline loops: CDR1 MDHEN, CDR2 SYDVKM.

The CDR3 region has the DNA TGCGCCAGCAGCTTCGGGACTAGCGGGGGGATAGAACAAGAGACCCAGTACTTC. Translating gives CASSFGTSGGIEQETQYF. The V call is TRBV5-1, the J call TRBJ2-5; 15 bases agree with TRBD2. Per the germline V gene, CDR1 is SGHRS and CDR2 is YFSETQ. The CDR3 has 18 amino acids. J was trimmed by 2 bases and V by 2 bases; bases with no gene match: 7.

This chain links TRBV11-2 with TRBJ2-7; the match to TRBD1 covers 7 bases. Trimming removed 3 bases from V and 0 bases from J; junction bases left unmatched: 5. This CDR3 comprises 15 residues. CDR1 and CDR2 (germline): SGHAT, FQNNGV. The chain's CDR3 is CASSFKWDSSYEQYV. Written as DNA, the CDR3 is TGTGCCAGCAGCTTTAAGTGGGACAGCTCCTACGAGCAGTACGTC.

The chain combines TRBV19 with TRBJ2-5; TRBD1 matches at 8 bases. The CDR3 sequence is 14 residues long. Trimming cost V 4 bases and J 5 bases; bases outside gene matches: 6. Germline CDR1 and CDR2: LNHDA and SQIVND (reference sequence). The CDR3 nucleotides are TGTGCCAGTAGTACCCAGGGGGCAGGGGAGACCCAGTACTTC. Its protein product is CASSTQGAGETQYF.

The J gene is TRBJ2-3, the V gene TRBV5-1; 9 bases agree with TRBD2. CDR1 is SGHRS and CDR2 is YFSETQ in the germline V gene. Trimming cost V 2 bases and J 0 bases; bases outside gene matches: 7. CDR3 size: 17 residues. Here the CDR3 DNA reads TGCGCCAGCAGCTTTGTGCAGGGACTAGCTAGCACAGATACGCAGTATTTT. It yields the protein CASSFVQGLASTDTQYF.

The J gene is TRBJ2-2, the V gene TRBV6-5, with TRBD2 as a possible D gene (6 bases). The length of the CDR3 is 16 residues. Germline loops: CDR1 MNHEY, CDR2 SVGAGI. V lost 0 bases and J lost 1, with 9 bases in between. The CDR3 protein is CASSYSSGRNTGELFF. The CDR3 DNA sequence: TGTGCCAGCAGTTACTCGTCCGGGAGGAACACCGGGGAGCTGTTTTTT.

The genes are TRBV11-2 and TRBJ1-1; D is unresolved. This CDR3 has 13 amino acids. The germline V gene has CDR1 SGHAT and CDR2 FQNNGV. V gave up 5 bases and J gave up 0 bases, with 7 bases separating them. The CDR3 is CASSAHLNTEAFF. Written as DNA, the CDR3 is TGTGCCAGCAGCGCTCACTTGAACACTGAAGCTTTCTTT.

The rearrangement uses TRBV7-6 and TRBJ1-2, with 7 bases matching TRBD1. V shed 4 bases, J shed 7 bases, and the junction held 15 bases outside the gene matches. In germline, CDR1 is SGHVS, CDR2 FNYEAQ. The CDR3 contains 16 residues. CDR3 nucleotide sequence: TGTGCCAGCAGCTCAACACCCCCGACAGGGTTGGGTGGCTACACCTTC. Its translation: CASSSTPPTGLGGYTF.

V usage is TRBV28 and J usage is TRBJ1-6, with D possibly matching TRBD1 (6 bases). CDR3 length: 16 residues. V shed 5 bases and J shed 5 bases, with 16 bases lying between them. Looked up from germline, CDR1 is MDHEN and CDR2 is SYDVKM. For the CDR3, the DNA is TGTGCCAGCAGTGGGACCGACAGGATCAATAATTCACCCCTCCACTTT. Protein product: CASSGTDRINNSPLHF. The whole variable domain, remainder taken from reference TRBV28 and TRBJ1-6, is DVKVTQSSRYLVKRTGEKVFLECVQDMDHENMFWYRQDPGLGLRLIYFSYDVKMKEKGDIPEGYSVSREKKERFSLILESASTNQTSMYLCASSGTDRINNSPLHFGNGTRLTVT.

The genes are TRBV9 and TRBJ1-1; D is ambiguous. The germline V gene encodes CDR1 SGDLS and CDR2 YYNGEE. V was trimmed by 0 bases and J by 0 bases, leaving 6 bases between them. The CDR3 totals 14 residues. The CDR3 protein is CASSVELLNTEAFF. CDR3 DNA sequence: TGTGCCAGCAGCGTAGAACTGCTGAACACTGAAGCTTTCTTT.

This chain uses TRBV9 with TRBJ2-1, with D maybe TRBD2 (7 bases). V was cut by 6 bases and J by 7 bases, with 23 bases left in between. The germline gives CDR1 SGDLS, CDR2 YYNGEE. The CDR3 consists of 16 residues. CDR3 in DNA: TGTGCCAGCAACGGGGAGGGGGGGCTGACCGGGAATGAGCAGTTCTTC. Translation: CASNGEGGLTGNEQFF.

The gene calls are TRBV6-5 and TRBJ1-1; 7 bases align to TRBD1. CDR1 is MNHEY and CDR2 is SVGAGI in the germline V gene. The CDR3 runs 11 residues. The junction had 4 bases not matched to a gene; V was cut back by 11 bases and J by 4 bases. The CDR3 DNA sequence: TGTGCCGCCCAGGGGGGCACTGAAGCTTTCTTT. This sequence encodes CAAQGGTEAFF.

The chain employs TRBV4-1 and TRBJ2-2; TRBD2 matches 8 bases. V shed 3 bases and J 0 bases; nucleotides not matched to a gene: 12. CDR1 is MGHRA, CDR2 YSYEKL, per germline. There are 19 residues in the CDR3. CDR3 loop: CASSHWLAGTNANTGELFF. CDR3 nucleotide sequence: TGCGCCAGCAGCCATTGGCTAGCGGGCACCAACGCGAACACCGGGGAGCTGTTTTTT.

V is TRBV13 and J is TRBJ2-5; D ambiguous. Trimming took 6 bases from V and 6 from J, leaving 14 bases between them. The CDR3 is made up of 13 amino acids. The germline CDR1 and CDR2 sequences are PRHDT and FYEKMQ (reference sequence). CDR3: CASSPRVEKTQYF. The CDR3 region has the DNA TGTGCCAGCAGTCCCCGGGTTGAGAAGACCCAGTACTTC.

The CDR3, as DNA: TGTGCCAGTAGTATGTATCAGGGGGCCTACACTGAAGCTTTCTTT. Residues: CASSMYQGAYTEAFF. This sequence joins TRBV19 and TRBJ1-1; 8 bases are shared with TRBD1. J was trimmed by 3 bases and V by 3 bases; bases with no gene match: 6. The CDR3 runs to 15 residues. CDR1 and CDR2 from the germline V gene are LNHDA and SQIVND (reference sequence).

This chain joins TRBV7-3 and TRBJ2-1; D ambiguous. The CDR3 extends over 13 amino acids. V was shortened by 5 bases and J by 7 bases, with 12 bases between the two germline ends. Germline lookup yields CDR1 SGHTA and CDR2 FQGTGA. The CDR3 here is CASSQDHLNEQFF. The CDR3 region has the DNA TGTGCCAGCAGCCAGGATCACCTAAATGAGCAGTTCTTC. The full variable domain, completed using reference TRBV7-3 and TRBJ2-1, is GAGVSQTPSNKVTEKGKYVELRCDPISGHTALYWYRQSLGQGPEFLIYFQGTGAADDSGLPNDRFFAVRPEGSVSTLKIQRTERGDSAVYLCASSQDHLNEQFFGPGTRLTVL.

This clone was found a few times. This chain joins TRBV19 and TRBJ1-6; TRBD1 agrees at 8 bases. The V gene's germline CDR1 is LNHDA and CDR2 SQIVND (reference sequence). After removal of 10 bases from V and 0 bases from J, the junction contained 5 bases not matched to a gene. There are 15 residues in the CDR3. This CDR3 is CATTQGDSYNSPLHF. In DNA, the CDR3 is TGTGCCACCACACAGGGGGACTCCTATAATTCACCCCTCCACTTT. Full variable domain (outside the CDR3, taken from reference TRBV19 and TRBJ1-6): DGGITQSPKYLFRKEGQNVTLSCEQNLNHDAMYWYRQDPGQGLRLIYYSQIVNDFQKGDIAEGYSVSREKKESFPLTVTSAQKNPTAFYLCATTQGDSYNSPLHFGNGTRLTVT.

The V gene is TRBV18, the J gene TRBJ1-2, with TRBD1 matching over 7 bases. The CDR3 is made up of 14 amino acids. V lost 3 bases and J lost 4; bases outside the gene matches: 5. The germline V gene encodes CDR1 KGHSH and CDR2 LQKENI. CDR3 sequence (DNA): TGTGCCAGCTCACCGCTGGGACAGACCTATGGCTACACCTTC. Translation: CASSPLGQTYGYTF.

The rearrangement joins TRBV9 to TRBJ2-3; 8 bases agree with TRBD2. The CDR3 length is 15 residues. The V and J ends lost 3 bases and 4 bases, in that order; junction bases with no gene match: 7. Per the germline V gene, CDR1 is SGDLS and CDR2 is YYNGEE. CDR3 residues: CASSAPQRGPDTQYF. CDR3 nucleotides: TGTGCCAGCAGCGCACCCCAGCGGGGGCCAGATACGCAGTATTTT.

V gene TRBV4-3 combines with J gene TRBJ1-1, with 8 positions matching TRBD1. V was clipped by 1 base and J by 10 bases; unmatched bases: 8. In germline, CDR1 is LGHNA, CDR2 YSLEER. The CDR3 runs to 14 residues. The CDR3 DNA reads TGCGCCAGCAGCCAAGGGACAGGGTTTTTTGGAGCTTTCTTT. This translates into CASSQGTGFFGAFF.

The gene calls are TRBV27 and TRBJ2-3, with TRBD2 matching over 7 bases. Germline CDR1 reads MNHEY; CDR2 reads SMNVEV (reference sequence). With 8 bases clipped from V and 6 bases from J, the junction kept 11 bases outside the gene matches. This CDR3 region has 14 residues. CDR3 residues: CASCLAVHWDTQYF. The CDR3 DNA reads TGTGCCAGCTGTCTAGCGGTTCATTGGGATACGCAGTATTTT.